Included here is one T cell receptor beta chain sequence, with context. These data are taken from a study of T cell changes during pregnancy in multiple sclerosis. Sequencing used immunoSEQ multiplex PCR; TCRdb keeps in-frame clones, though not all of them. The sample comprises about 41,000 clones, almost 95% of which are singletons, and around 8.1% rests with the top ten. V shed 2 bases and J 9 bases; nucleotides not matched to a gene: 4. The CDR3 length is 14 residues. Germline values: CDR1 MDHEN, CDR2 SYDVKM. Sequenced material: CD8+ T cells from peripheral blood mononuclear cells, taken in the third trimester of pregnancy. The gene calls are TRBV28 and TRBJ2-2; TRBD2 matches at 9 bases. This clonotype was obtained from a female donor with multiple sclerosis, enrolled in a pregnancy study. The CDR3 sequence is CASSLSSGSRELFF. The CDR3 nucleotides read TGTGCCAGCAGTTTAAGTAGCGGGAGTCGGGAGCTGTTTTTT.